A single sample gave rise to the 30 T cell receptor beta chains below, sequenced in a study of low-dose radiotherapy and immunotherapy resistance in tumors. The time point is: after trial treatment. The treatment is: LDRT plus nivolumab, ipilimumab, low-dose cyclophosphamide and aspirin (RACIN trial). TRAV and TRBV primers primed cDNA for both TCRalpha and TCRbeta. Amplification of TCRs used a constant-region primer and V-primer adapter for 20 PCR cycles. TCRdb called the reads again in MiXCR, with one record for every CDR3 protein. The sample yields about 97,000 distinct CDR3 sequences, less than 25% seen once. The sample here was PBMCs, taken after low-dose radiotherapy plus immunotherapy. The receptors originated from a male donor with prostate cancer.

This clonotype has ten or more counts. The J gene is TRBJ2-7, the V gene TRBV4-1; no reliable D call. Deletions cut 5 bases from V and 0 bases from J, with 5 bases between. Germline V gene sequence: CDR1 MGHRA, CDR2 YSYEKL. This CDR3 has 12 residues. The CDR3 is CASSSSSYEQYF. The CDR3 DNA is TGCGCCAGCAGCTCCAGCTCCTACGAGCAGTACTTC.

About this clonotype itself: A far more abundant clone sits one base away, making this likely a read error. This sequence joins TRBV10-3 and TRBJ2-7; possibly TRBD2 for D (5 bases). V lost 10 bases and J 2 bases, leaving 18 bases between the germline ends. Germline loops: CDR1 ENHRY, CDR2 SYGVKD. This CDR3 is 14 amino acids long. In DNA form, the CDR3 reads TGTGCCAGCACGCACGGGGATGCCGCCTACGAGCAGTACTTC. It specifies CASTHGDAAYEQYF.

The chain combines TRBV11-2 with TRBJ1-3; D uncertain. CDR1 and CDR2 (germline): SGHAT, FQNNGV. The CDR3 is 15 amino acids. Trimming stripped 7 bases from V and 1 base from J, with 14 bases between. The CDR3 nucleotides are TGTGCCAGCACTCAAACCGCGGGTTCTGGAAACACCATATATTTT. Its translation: CASTQTAGSGNTIYF.

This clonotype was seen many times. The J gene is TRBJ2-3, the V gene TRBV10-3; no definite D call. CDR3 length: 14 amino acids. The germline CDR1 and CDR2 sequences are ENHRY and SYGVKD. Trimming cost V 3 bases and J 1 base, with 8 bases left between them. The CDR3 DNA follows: TGTGCCATCAGTGAAGGGTACGGCACAGATACGCAGTATTTT. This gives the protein CAISEGYGTDTQYF.

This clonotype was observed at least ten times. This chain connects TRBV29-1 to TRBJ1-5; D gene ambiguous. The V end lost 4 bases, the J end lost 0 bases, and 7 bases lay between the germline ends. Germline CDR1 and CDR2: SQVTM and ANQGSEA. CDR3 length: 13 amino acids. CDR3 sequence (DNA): TGCAGCGTTGGCACAGATAGCAATCAGCCCCAGCATTTT. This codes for CSVGTDSNQPQHF.

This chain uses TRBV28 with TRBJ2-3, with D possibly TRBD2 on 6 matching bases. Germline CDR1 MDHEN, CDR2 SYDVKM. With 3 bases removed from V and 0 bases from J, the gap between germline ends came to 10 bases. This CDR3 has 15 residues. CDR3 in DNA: TGTGCCAGCAGTTTGGATAGCGGTAGCACAGATACGCAGTATTTT. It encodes CASSLDSGSTDTQYF.

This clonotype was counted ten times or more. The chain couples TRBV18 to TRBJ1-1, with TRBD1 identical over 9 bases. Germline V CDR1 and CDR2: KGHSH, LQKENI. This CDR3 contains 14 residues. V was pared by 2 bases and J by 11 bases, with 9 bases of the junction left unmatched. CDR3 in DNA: TGTGCCAGCTCACCAATGGGGACAGGGCAAGTCGCTTTCTTT. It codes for CASSPMGTGQVAFF.

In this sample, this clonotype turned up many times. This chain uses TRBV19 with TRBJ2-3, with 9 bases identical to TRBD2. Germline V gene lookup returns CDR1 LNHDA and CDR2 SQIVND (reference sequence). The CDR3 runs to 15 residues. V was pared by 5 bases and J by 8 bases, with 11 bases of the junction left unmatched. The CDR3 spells CASSPSGEGAPTQYF. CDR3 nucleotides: TGTGCCAGTAGTCCTAGCGGGGAAGGCGCCCCTACGCAGTATTTT.

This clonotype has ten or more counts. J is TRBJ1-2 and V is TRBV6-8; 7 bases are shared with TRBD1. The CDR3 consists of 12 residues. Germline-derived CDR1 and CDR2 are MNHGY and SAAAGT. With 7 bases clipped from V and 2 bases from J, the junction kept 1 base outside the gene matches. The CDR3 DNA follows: TGTGCCAGCACAGGGGGGAACTATGGCTACACCTTC. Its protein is CASTGGNYGYTF.

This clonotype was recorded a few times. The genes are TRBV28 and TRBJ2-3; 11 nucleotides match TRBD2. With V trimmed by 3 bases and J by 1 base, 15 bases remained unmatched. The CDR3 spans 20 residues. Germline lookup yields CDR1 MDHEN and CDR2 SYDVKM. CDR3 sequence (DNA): TGTGCCAGCAGTTTGCCTAGCGGGGGGTCAACGAGATCCCGCACAGATACGCAGTATTTT. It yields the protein CASSLPSGGSTRSRTDTQYF.

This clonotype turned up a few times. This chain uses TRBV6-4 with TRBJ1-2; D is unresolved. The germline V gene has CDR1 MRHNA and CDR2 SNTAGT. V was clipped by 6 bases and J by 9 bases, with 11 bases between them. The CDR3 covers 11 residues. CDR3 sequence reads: CASSPGPSYTF. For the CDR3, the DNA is TGTGCCAGCAGCCCCGGACCCAGCTACACCTTC.

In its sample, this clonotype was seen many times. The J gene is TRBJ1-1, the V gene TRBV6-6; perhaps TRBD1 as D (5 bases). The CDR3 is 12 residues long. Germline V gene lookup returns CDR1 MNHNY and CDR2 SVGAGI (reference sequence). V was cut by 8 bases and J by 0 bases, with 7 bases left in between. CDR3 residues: CASGAMNTEAFF. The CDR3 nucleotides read TGTGCCAGCGGGGCCATGAACACTGAAGCTTTCTTT.

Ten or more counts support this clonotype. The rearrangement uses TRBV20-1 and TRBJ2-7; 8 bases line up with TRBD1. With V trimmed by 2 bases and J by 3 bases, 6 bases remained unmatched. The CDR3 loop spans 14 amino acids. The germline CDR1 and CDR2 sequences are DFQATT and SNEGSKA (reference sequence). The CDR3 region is CSARTDRGDYEQYF. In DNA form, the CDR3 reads TGCAGTGCTAGAACCGACAGGGGCGACTACGAGCAGTACTTC.

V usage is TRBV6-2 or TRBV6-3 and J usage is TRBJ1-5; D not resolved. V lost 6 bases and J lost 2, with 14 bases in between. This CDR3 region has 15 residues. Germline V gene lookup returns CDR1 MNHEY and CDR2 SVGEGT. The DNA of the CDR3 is TGTGCCAGCAGCCCTTACGGGGAAGGCAATCAGCCCCAGCATTTT. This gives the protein CASSPYGEGNQPQHF.

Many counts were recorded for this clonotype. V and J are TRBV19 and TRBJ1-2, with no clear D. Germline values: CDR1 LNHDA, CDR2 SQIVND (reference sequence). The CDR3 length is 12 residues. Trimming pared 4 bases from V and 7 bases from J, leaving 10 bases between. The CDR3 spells CASSKTLRGYTF. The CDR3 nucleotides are TGTGCCAGTAGTAAGACACTGCGTGGCTACACCTTC.

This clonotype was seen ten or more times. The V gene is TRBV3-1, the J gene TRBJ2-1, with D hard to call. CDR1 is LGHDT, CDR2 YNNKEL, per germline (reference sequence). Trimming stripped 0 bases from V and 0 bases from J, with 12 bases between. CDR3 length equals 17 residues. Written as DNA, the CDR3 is TGTGCCAGCAGCCAAGATCCTCTACGGAGCTCCTACAATGAGCAGTTCTTC. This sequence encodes CASSQDPLRSSYNEQFF.

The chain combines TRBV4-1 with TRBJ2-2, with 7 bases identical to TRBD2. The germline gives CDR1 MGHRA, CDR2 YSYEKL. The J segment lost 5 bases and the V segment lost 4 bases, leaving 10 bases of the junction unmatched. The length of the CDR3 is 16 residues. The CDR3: CASSPLGRAETGELFF. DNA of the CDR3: TGCGCCAGCAGCCCTTTGGGGAGGGCCGAAACCGGGGAGCTGTTTTTT.

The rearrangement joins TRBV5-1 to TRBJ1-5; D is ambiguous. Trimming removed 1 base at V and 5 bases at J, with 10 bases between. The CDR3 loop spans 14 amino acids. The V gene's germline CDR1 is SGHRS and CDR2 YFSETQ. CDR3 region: CASSLMGLDQPQHF. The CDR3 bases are TGCGCCAGCAGCTTGATGGGCCTGGATCAGCCCCAGCATTTT. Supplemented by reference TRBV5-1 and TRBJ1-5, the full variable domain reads KAGVTQTPRYLIKTRGQQVTLSCSPISGHRSVSWYQQTPGQGLQFLFEYFSETQRNKGNFPGRFSGRQFSNSRSEMNVSTLELGDSALYLCASSLMGLDQPQHFGDGTRLSIL.

CDR3 nucleotides: TGTGCCAGCAGCTTGGCCGGGGCGGGGGATCAGCCCCAGCATTTT. This translates into CASSLAGAGDQPQHF. J is TRBJ1-5 and V is TRBV5-5, with D perhaps TRBD1 (5 bases). Trimming cost V 0 bases and J 5 bases, with 12 bases left between them. Looked up from germline, CDR1 is SGHKS and CDR2 is YYEKEE (reference sequence). The CDR3 length is 15 residues.

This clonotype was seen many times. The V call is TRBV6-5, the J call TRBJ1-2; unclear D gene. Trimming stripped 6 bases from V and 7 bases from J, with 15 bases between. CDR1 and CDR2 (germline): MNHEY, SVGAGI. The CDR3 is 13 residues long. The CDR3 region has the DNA TGTGCCAGCAGAACCCCCCAGGCGGGTGGCTACACCTTC. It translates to CASRTPQAGGYTF.

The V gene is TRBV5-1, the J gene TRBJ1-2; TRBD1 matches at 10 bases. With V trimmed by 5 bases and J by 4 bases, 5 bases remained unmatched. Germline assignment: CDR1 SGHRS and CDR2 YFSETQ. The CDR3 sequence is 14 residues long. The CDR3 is CASSSGTGAYGYTF. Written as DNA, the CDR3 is TGCGCCAGCAGTTCGGGGACAGGGGCCTATGGCTACACCTTC.

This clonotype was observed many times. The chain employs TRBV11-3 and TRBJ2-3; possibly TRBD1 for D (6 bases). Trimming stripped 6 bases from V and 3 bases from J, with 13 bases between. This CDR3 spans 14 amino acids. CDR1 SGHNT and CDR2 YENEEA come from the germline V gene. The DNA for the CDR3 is TGTGCCAGCAGGGATACAGGGAAGACAGATACGCAGTATTTT. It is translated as CASRDTGKTDTQYF.

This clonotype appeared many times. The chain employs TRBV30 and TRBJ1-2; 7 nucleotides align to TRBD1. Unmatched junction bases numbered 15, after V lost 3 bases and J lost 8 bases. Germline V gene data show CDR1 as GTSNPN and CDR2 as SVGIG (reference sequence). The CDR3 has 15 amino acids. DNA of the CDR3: TGTGCCTGGAGAGAAAAACGGGACAGCCCCTCAGGCTACACCTTC. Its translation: CAWREKRDSPSGYTF.

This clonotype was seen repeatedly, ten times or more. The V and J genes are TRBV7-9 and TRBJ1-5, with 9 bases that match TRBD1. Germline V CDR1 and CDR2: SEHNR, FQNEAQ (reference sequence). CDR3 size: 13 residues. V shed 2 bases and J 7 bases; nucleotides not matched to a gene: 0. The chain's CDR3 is CASSLTGGQPQHF. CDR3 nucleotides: TGTGCCAGCAGCTTAACAGGGGGCCAGCCCCAGCATTTT.

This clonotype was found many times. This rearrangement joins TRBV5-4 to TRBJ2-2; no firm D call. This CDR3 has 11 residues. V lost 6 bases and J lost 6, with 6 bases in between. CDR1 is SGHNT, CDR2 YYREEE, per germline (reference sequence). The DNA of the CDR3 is TGTGCCAGCACCTATTCCGGGGAGCTGTTTTTT. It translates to CASTYSGELFF.

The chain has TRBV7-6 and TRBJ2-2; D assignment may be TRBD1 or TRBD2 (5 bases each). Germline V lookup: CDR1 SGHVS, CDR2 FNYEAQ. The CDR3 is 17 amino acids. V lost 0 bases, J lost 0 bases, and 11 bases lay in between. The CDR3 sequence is CASSLAGTGANTGELFF. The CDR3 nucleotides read TGTGCCAGCAGCTTAGCGGGGACCGGCGCGAACACCGGGGAGCTGTTTTTT.

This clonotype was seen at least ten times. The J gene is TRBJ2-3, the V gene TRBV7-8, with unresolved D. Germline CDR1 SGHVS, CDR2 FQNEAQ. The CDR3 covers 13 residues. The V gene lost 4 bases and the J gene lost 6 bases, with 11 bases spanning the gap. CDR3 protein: CASSSNLADTQYF. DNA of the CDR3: TGTGCCAGCAGCTCCAACCTGGCTGATACGCAGTATTTT.

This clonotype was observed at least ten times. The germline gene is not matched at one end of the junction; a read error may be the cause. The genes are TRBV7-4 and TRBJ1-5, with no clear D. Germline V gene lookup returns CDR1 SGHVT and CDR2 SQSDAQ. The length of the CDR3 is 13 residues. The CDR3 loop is CASSLASNQPQHF. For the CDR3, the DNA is TGTGCCAGCAGTTTAGCTAGCAATCAGCCCCAGCATTTT.

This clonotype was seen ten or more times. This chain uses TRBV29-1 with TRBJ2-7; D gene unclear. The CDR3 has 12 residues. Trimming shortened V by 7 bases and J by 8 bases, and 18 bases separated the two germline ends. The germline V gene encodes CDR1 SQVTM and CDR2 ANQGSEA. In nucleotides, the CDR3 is TGCAGCGCCCAACCGCAAAAAATGCAGCAGTACTTC. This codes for CSAQPQKMQQYF.

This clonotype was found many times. CDR3 sequence: CASRLDRAQETQYF. The CDR3 DNA reads as TGTGCCAGTAGGCTGGACAGGGCCCAAGAGACCCAGTACTTC. V gene TRBV19 combines with J gene TRBJ2-5; TRBD1 aligns across 8 bases. The length of the CDR3 is 14 residues. V dropped 6 bases and J dropped 1; count of bases not matched to a gene: 4. Germline-derived CDR1 and CDR2 are LNHDA and SQIVND (reference sequence).